These T cell receptor beta chains were read from a single sample in a study of T cell responses to AZD1222 COVID-19 vaccine. TCRdb's copy holds only in-frame clones and misses some; the assay was immunoSEQ multiplex PCR. The table includes nearly 95,000 clones, more than 80% detected once. The material sequenced was peripheral blood, taken 28 days after the second AZD1222 dose. The receptors were gathered from an adult who received the AZD1222 COVID-19 vaccine. CDR3s include the opening cysteine and the closing phenylalanine or tryptophan. The D gene is left open where the match is weak. Not all rows give a size; the values are once, few, many and, for expanded clones, a class.

v_call	clone_size	d_call	j_call	cdr3_nt	cdr3_aa
TRBV2	.	.	TRBJ1-5	TGTGCCAGCAGACCTCAAAATAGCAATCAGCCCCAGCATTTT	CASRPQNSNQPQHF
TRBV19	.	.	TRBJ1-2	TGTGCCAGTAGTCCGCAGGGGCAGAATGGCTACACCTTC	CASSPQGQNGYTF
TRBV2	.	.	TRBJ1-1	TGTGCCACCCTCCGGGACCGAAACACTGAAGCTTTCTTT	CATLRDRNTEAFF
TRBV11-2	.	.	TRBJ1-2	TGTGCCAGCAGCCAATTGGGGGGTGTCGGCACCTTC	CASSQLGGVGTF
TRBV20-1	.	.	TRBJ2-7	TGCAGTGCTAGTCCCTCCTACGAGCAGTACTTC	CSASPSYEQYF
TRBV5-1	.	TRBD2	TRBJ2-1	TGCGCCAGCAGCGTGGGGACTAGCGGGGGGAACAATGAGCAGTTCTTC	CASSVGTSGGNNEQFF
TRBV30	.	.	TRBJ1-5	TGTGCCTGGAGTGTGCGGGGGGATCAGCCCCAGCATTTT	CAWSVRGDQPQHF
TRBV5-4	.	TRBD1	TRBJ1-2	TGTGCCAGCAGCTCCCCGGACAGGGGTGATGGCTACACCTTC	CASSSPDRGDGYTF
TRBV4-2	few	.	TRBJ1-5	TGTGCCAGCAGCCAACAGGTCTTGTCCGACCAGCCCCAGCATTTT	CASSQQVLSDQPQHF
TRBV10-3	.	.	TRBJ1-2	TGTGCCATCAGTGAGTCGACGGGACTTTATGGCTACACCTTC	CAISESTGLYGYTF
TRBV6-5	.	.	TRBJ1-1	TGTGCCAGCAGTTACTCGAGGGGCAGAAACACTGAAGCTTTCTTT	CASSYSRGRNTEAFF
TRBV19	.	.	TRBJ1-5	TGTGCCAGTAAATCATTTGGGGACAATCAGCCCCAGCATTTT	CASKSFGDNQPQHF
TRBV6-6	.	.	TRBJ1-2	TGTGCCAGCATCCAGGGAGGAGGGGGGTATGGCTACACCTTC	CASIQGGGGYGYTF
TRBV5-6	.	TRBD1	TRBJ2-3	TGTGCCAGCAGCTTCAGGCAACAGGGGGTAACAGATACGCAGTATTTT	CASSFRQQGVTDTQYF
TRBV4-2	.	.	TRBJ1-1	TGTGCCAGCAGCCAGACAGGTCTCACTGAAGCTTTCTTT	CASSQTGLTEAFF
TRBV19	few	TRBD1	TRBJ1-6	TGTGCCAGTAGAACCAGGACAGGTCGGTCGCCCCTCCACTTT	CASRTRTGRSPLHF
TRBV6-5	.	.	TRBJ1-6	TGTGCCAGCAGTAATAAGGACAGTCTCAGTTCACCCCTCCACTTT	CASSNKDSLSSPLHF
TRBV3-1/TRBV3-2	.	.	TRBJ1-2	TGTGCCAGCAGCCAAACCCCGCAGTCCTATGGCTACACCTTC	CASSQTPQSYGYTF
TRBV20-1	once	.	TRBJ1-4	TGCAGTGCCCCGGTTGGGGAAAAACTGTTTTTT	CSAPVGEKLFF
TRBV2	.	.	TRBJ1-3	TGTGCCAGCAGTGGAGAGGGTACTGGAAACACCATATATTTT	CASSGEGTGNTIYF
TRBV14	once	TRBD1	TRBJ1-3	TGTGCCAGCAGCCAGACAGGGGCTGGAAACACCATATATTTT	CASSQTGAGNTIYF
TRBV30	.	.	TRBJ2-3	TGTGCCTGGAGTGTATTCTGGGGAGAAGATACGCAGTATTTT	CAWSVFWGEDTQYF
TRBV5-1	.	TRBD2	TRBJ2-7	TGCGCCAGCAGCTTAGGGACTAGCGGCTCCTACGAGCAGTACTTC	CASSLGTSGSYEQYF
TRBV18	.	.	TRBJ1-3	TGTGCCAGCTCACGCGGGGAAGGAAACACCATATATTTT	CASSRGEGNTIYF
TRBV11-2	.	.	TRBJ1-1	TGTGCCAGCAGCTTACACAGGAACACTGAAGCTTTCTTT	CASSLHRNTEAFF
TRBV11-1	.	.	TRBJ2-5	TGTGCCAGCAGCCTCCAAGAGATGGAGACCCAGTACTTC	CASSLQEMETQYF
TRBV5-1	.	.	TRBJ1-1	TGCGCCAGCAGCTTGTTAGGACTGAACACTGAAGCTTTCTTT	CASSLLGLNTEAFF
TRBV12-1	once	.	TRBJ1-4	TGTGCCAGCAGCTTTTACAGGGGGCGTGGGGGCCTGTTTTTT	CASSFYRGRGGLFF
TRBV5-6	.	.	TRBJ1-2	TGTGCCAGCAGCCCAATGACAGGCAGCTATGGCTACACCTTC	CASSPMTGSYGYTF
TRBV27	.	TRBD1	TRBJ1-6	TGTGCCAGCAGTCAGAATCACAGGGGTTCGGATAATTCACCCCTCCACTTT	CASSQNHRGSDNSPLHF
TRBV4-3	.	.	TRBJ1-5	TGCGCCAGCAGCCAAGAGGGTCTCGCGACAACCGATAGCAATCAGCCCCAGCATTTT	CASSQEGLATTDSNQPQHF
TRBV6-6	.	TRBD2	TRBJ2-7	TGTGCCAGCAGTTTTCCTGGGACTAGCGGCTCCTACGAGCAGTACTTC	CASSFPGTSGSYEQYF
TRBV9	.	.	TRBJ2-3	TGTGCCAGCAGCGTAGGGGCAGATACGCAGTATTTT	CASSVGADTQYF
TRBV27	.	.	TRBJ2-7	TGTGCCAGCAGTGAAGGACAGAGTTTTCTTTACGAGCAGTACTTC	CASSEGQSFLYEQYF
TRBV11-2	.	.	TRBJ1-1	TGTGCCAGCAGCTTAGTGGCCAGGGATGGTTTCAAAGCTTTCTTT	CASSLVARDGFKAFF
TRBV10-3	.	.	TRBJ1-2	TGTGCCATCAGTGGGGATGGTTTTTTAAGCTATGGCTACACCTTC	CAISGDGFLSYGYTF
TRBV27	.	.	TRBJ2-1	TGTGCCAGCAGTTTGTACTTCCCTTCGGGCACGTTCAATGAGCAGTTCTTC	CASSLYFPSGTFNEQFF
TRBV6-1	.	.	TRBJ1-1	TGTGCCAGCAGTGACAGGGAGGACGCTTTCTTT	CASSDREDAFF
TRBV27	.	.	TRBJ2-2	TGTGCCAGCAGTCCCAGGCCTAGCGCGAACACCGGGGAGCTGTTTTTT	CASSPRPSANTGELFF
TRBV9	.	TRBD2	TRBJ2-2	TGTGCCAGCAGCGCCCCTCTGGGGGGGGGCACCGGGGAGCTGTTTTTT	CASSAPLGGGTGELFF
TRBV2	.	.	TRBJ1-1	TGTGCCAGCAGTGTAGATGGAGGGAACACTGAAGCTTTCTTT	CASSVDGGNTEAFF
TRBV7-2	.	.	TRBJ2-3	TGTGCCAGCAGCTTAGCTAGTCCGAGAAACACAGATACGCAGTATTTT	CASSLASPRNTDTQYF
TRBV30	.	.	TRBJ1-1	TGTGCCTGGAGTGTAGCCCCAGAAGCTTTCTTT	CAWSVAPEAFF
TRBV6-2/TRBV6-3	once	.	TRBJ2-5	TGTGCCAGCAGCTATCAAGAATTAGAACCGACCCAGTACTTC	CASSYQELEPTQYF
TRBV27	.	.	TRBJ1-1	TGTGCCAGCAGTAAAGGGGAGGCCACTGAAGCTTTCTTT	CASSKGEATEAFF